Listed here are 15 T cell receptor beta chains from one sample, sequenced in a study of neurological immune-mediated disorders. One entry per CDR3 protein results from TCRdb running MiXCR on the 5' RACE reads. The sample has 85,000 to 110,000 distinct CDR3 sequences, 10% to 13% seen once. Time point denoted: longitudinal time-point 3. Sequenced material: PBMCs. All receptors come from a female donor with HTLV-1-associated myelopathy (HAM/TSP).

This clonotype was observed many times. V gene TRBV12-3 or TRBV12-4 combines with J gene TRBJ2-7, with 11 bases matching TRBD1. The CDR3 has 13 residues. The CDR3: CASASGQGDEQYF. DNA for the CDR3: TGTGCTTCCGCTTCGGGACAGGGGGATGAGCAGTACTTC.

This clonotype showed up many times. No DNA is shown, since the ends of the CDR3 on it are uncertain; the CDR3 is the one TCRdb lists. The chain uses TRBV28 and TRBJ1-5; the table's D call, TRBD1, has no DNA check behind it. The CDR3 spans 16 residues, counting both ends. Per germline, CDR1 MDHEN and CDR2 SYDVKM. The CDR3 protein is CASSFFGQWKNQPQHF.

In its sample, this clonotype was seen many times. V is TRBV6-1 and J is TRBJ2-1; D is uncertain. Trimming took off 6 bases at V and 2 bases at J, with 5 bases between the two ends. The CDR3 length is 12 residues. Germline-derived CDR1 and CDR2 are MNHNS and SASEGT. CDR3 coding DNA: TGTGCCAGCAGCGGTACCTACAATGAGCAGTTCTTC. Protein: CASSGTYNEQFF.

This clonotype was detected many times. The V call is TRBV29-1, the J call TRBJ2-6; a weak D match, TRBD1 (6 bases). From germline, CDR1 is SQVTM and CDR2 ANQGSEA. The CDR3 covers 15 residues. V was shortened by 7 bases and J by 0 bases, with 13 bases between the two germline ends. The CDR3 is CSAANRVSGANVLTF. The CDR3 nucleotides read TGCAGCGCCGCAAACAGGGTCTCTGGGGCCAACGTCCTGACTTTC.

Comment on this clonotype: This may be a read error, as it is one base from a much larger clone. The chain joins TRBV20-1 to TRBJ2-7, with D unresolved. The CDR3 runs 13 residues. From germline, CDR1 is DFQATT and CDR2 SNEGSKA (reference sequence). Between the trimmed V and J ends, which lost 2 bases and 5 bases, there was a span of 13 bases. DNA for the CDR3: TGCAGTGCTAGACGGGTTCCGGCTCACGAGCAGTACTTC. Its protein is CSARRVPAHEQYF.

Concerning this clonotype itself: Possible read error: a much larger clone is one base away. The J gene is TRBJ1-3, the V gene TRBV6-6, with D perhaps matching TRBD1 (5 bases). The CDR3 sequence is 15 residues long. Germline CDR1 is MNHNY and CDR2 is SVGAGI (reference sequence). The DNA for the CDR3 is TGTGCCACGGGGCCAGGGCTGGGATCTGTAAACACCATATATTTT. It yields the protein CATGPGLGSVNTIYF.

Of note for this clonotype: A much larger clone differs by one base, so this may be a read error. The CDR3 carries no conserved terminal phenylalanine or tryptophan, so it likely arises from a read error. V gene TRBV29-1 combines with J gene TRBJ2-4, with D possibly TRBD2 on 6 matching bases. The length of the CDR3 is 15 residues. V lost 4 bases and J lost 4, with 17 bases in between. Germline loops: CDR1 SQVTM, CDR2 ANQGSEA. The CDR3 DNA follows: TGCAGCGTTGCCTCGCCCGGGACTGATAAAAACATTCAGTACATC. Amino acids: CSVASPGTDKNIQYI.

The sample holds many counts of this clonotype. The chain links TRBV5-1 to TRBJ2-5; TRBD2 might be the D (6 bases). This CDR3 contains 15 residues. The germline CDR1 and CDR2 sequences are SGHRS and YFSETQ. Trimming took 0 bases from V and 1 from J, leaving 10 bases between them. This CDR3 is CASSLGGTGQETQYF. In DNA form, the CDR3 reads TGCGCCAGCAGCTTGGGCGGGACCGGCCAAGAGACCCAGTACTTC. The full variable domain, in which reference TRBV5-1 and TRBJ2-5 provide the parts outside the CDR3, is KAGVTQTPRYLIKTRGQQVTLSCSPISGHRSVSWYQQTPGQGLQFLFEYFSETQRNKGNFPGRFSGRQFSNSRSEMNVSTLELGDSALYLCASSLGGTGQETQYFGPGTRLLVL.

The chain combines TRBV2 with TRBJ2-1; no firm D call. Germline CDR1 SNHLY, CDR2 FYNNEI. This CDR3 comprises 13 residues. Between the trimmed V and J ends, which lost 6 bases and 5 bases, there was a span of 11 bases. This CDR3 is CASRGGKNNEQFF. The CDR3 coding sequence is TGTGCCAGCAGGGGTGGTAAGAACAATGAGCAGTTCTTC.

This clonotype has a count of ten or more. The J gene is TRBJ1-6, the V gene TRBV5-1; 7 bases map to TRBD1. The ends lost 4 bases at V and 12 bases at J; junction bases unmatched: 7. Germline loops: CDR1 SGHRS, CDR2 YFSETQ. CDR3 length equals 13 residues. CDR3 sequence reads: CASSARQGIPLHF. Here the CDR3 DNA reads TGCGCCAGCAGCGCCCGACAGGGAATACCCCTCCACTTT.

This clonotype came up many times. J is TRBJ2-7 and V is TRBV7-2; the D gene is possibly TRBD1 (5 bases). The CDR3 is 13 amino acids. Looked up from germline, CDR1 is SGHTA and CDR2 is FQGNSA. The V end was cut by 3 bases, the J end by 6 bases, with 12 bases between. Written as DNA, the CDR3 is TGTGCCAGCAGCTTGGGTCGTCAGGGCGAGCAGTACTTC. Translated, it gives CASSLGRQGEQYF.

The V and J genes are TRBV12-5 and TRBJ1-1; possible D gene TRBD1, 6 bases. Trimming took off 7 bases at V and 4 bases at J, with 22 bases between the two ends. This CDR3 spans 16 amino acids. Germline V gene data show CDR1 as LGHNT and CDR2 as FRNRAP. The DNA for the CDR3 is TGTGCTAGTGACCCCGGGGGGCTCGAGGTCGGCACTGAAGCTTTCTTT. Its translation is CASDPGGLEVGTEAFF.

The sample holds many counts of this clonotype. V and J are TRBV5-5 and TRBJ2-7; D is unresolved. Trimming left V 4 bases short and J 2 bases short, with 13 bases between. Germline CDR1 is SGHKS and CDR2 is YYEKEE (reference sequence). This CDR3 is built from 14 residues. The CDR3 nucleotides read TGTGCCAGCAGCCCTCCGGCGGATACCTACGAGCAGTACTTC. Protein: CASSPPADTYEQYF.

This clonotype came up many times. The chain links TRBV12-3 or TRBV12-4 to TRBJ2-4; tentative D call: TRBD2 (5 bases). This CDR3 has 13 amino acids. Trimming took off 6 bases at V and 8 bases at J, with 14 bases between the two ends. The CDR3 nucleotides read TGTGCCAGCAGCGCTAGTCGGCGGGACATTCAGTACTTC. Residues: CASSASRRDIQYF.

This clonotype showed up just a few times. The gene calls are TRBV7-3 and TRBJ2-1; 10 bases are shared with TRBD2. The V segment lost 5 bases and the J segment 4 bases; nucleotides outside the gene matches: 11. Germline V gene lookup returns CDR1 SGHTA and CDR2 FQGTGA. The CDR3 totals 17 residues. The CDR3 sequence: CASSHKRGGTFYNEQFF. As DNA, the CDR3 is TGTGCCAGCAGCCATAAGCGGGGGGGGACTTTTTACAATGAGCAGTTCTTC.